These 32 T cell receptor beta chains were all obtained from the same sample, sequenced in a study of shared clonotypes between healthy human individuals. TCRdb's copy holds only in-frame clones and misses some; the assay was immunoSEQ multiplex PCR. This sample has around 700,000 clones, with approximately 75% found just once. Material for sequencing was memory CD4+ T cells sorted from blood. As for subset: CD45RA-negative fraction. These receptors all stem from a woman aged 30 to 39 in good health.

This clone was counted only a few times. The chain carries TRBV5-6 and TRBJ1-2; the D gene is possibly TRBD1 (6 bases). This CDR3 comprises 13 residues. The V end lost 4 bases, the J end lost 6 bases, and 13 bases lay between the germline ends. From germline, CDR1 is SGHDT and CDR2 YYEEEE. CDR3: CASSPQGYHGYTF. In DNA form, the CDR3 reads TGTGCCAGCAGCCCACAGGGTTATCATGGCTACACCTTC.

This clone has just a few counts. The genes are TRBV4-1 and TRBJ2-3; TRBD1 or TRBD2 may be the D gene (5 bases each). Trimming left V 3 bases short and J 1 base short, with 14 bases between. Germline loops: CDR1 MGHRA, CDR2 YSYEKL. The CDR3 is 16 amino acids. CDR3 coding DNA: TGCGCCAGCAGCCACCAACGGATGGGGGGCACAGATACGCAGTATTTT. Amino acid sequence: CASSHQRMGGTDTQYF.

In DNA form, the CDR3 reads TGTGCCAGCAGCCTAGGACTAGCGGTCACCACCGGGGAGCTGTTTTTT. Translated: CASSLGLAVTTGELFF. J is TRBJ2-2 and V is TRBV5-4; 10 positions match TRBD2. Germline CDR1 and CDR2: SGHNT and YYREEE (reference sequence). The junction had 7 bases not matched to a gene; V was cut back by 4 bases and J by 4 bases. The CDR3 runs 16 residues.

This clone was picked up a small number of times. The chain combines TRBV7-8 with TRBJ1-1; no clear D. Trimming left V 7 bases short and J 4 bases short, with 10 bases between. Germline CDR1 and CDR2: SGHVS and FQNEAQ. The CDR3 consists of 12 residues. Written as DNA, the CDR3 is TGTGCCAGCACCCCCGGGATCACTGAAGCTTTCTTT. This encodes CASTPGITEAFF.

The rearrangement joins TRBV11-2 to TRBJ2-7, with D unresolved. The CDR3 spans 11 residues. V was clipped by 5 bases and J by 3 bases, with 5 bases between them. CDR1 and CDR2 from the germline V gene are SGHAT and FQNNGV. CDR3 amino acids: CASSERYEQYF. In DNA form, the CDR3 reads TGTGCCAGCAGCGAACGCTACGAGCAGTACTTC. The full variable domain, rest sourced from reference TRBV11-2 and TRBJ2-7, is EAGVAQSPRYKIIEKRQSVAFWCNPISGHATLYWYQQILGQGPKLLIQFQNNGVVDDSQLPKDRFSAERLKGVDSTLKIQPAKLEDSAVYLCASSERYEQYFGPGTRLTVT.

There are a few counts of this clone. The chain combines TRBV5-8 with TRBJ1-1; D is uncertain. CDR3 length equals 14 residues. CDR1 is SGHTS and CDR2 is YDEGEE in the germline V gene. V lost 6 bases and J 4 bases, leaving 16 bases between the germline ends. CDR3 nucleotide sequence: TGTGCCAGCATTCTATCGGGCACTCTCACTGAAGCTTTCTTT. This sequence encodes CASILSGTLTEAFF.

The chain links TRBV10-2 to TRBJ1-2, with a possible D match to TRBD1 (5 bases). Germline values: CDR1 WSHSY, CDR2 SAAADI. This CDR3 is built from 16 residues. The V end was cut by 0 bases, the J end by 4 bases, with 15 bases between. This CDR3 is CASSESRGTTVYGYTF. The CDR3 nucleotides read TGCGCCAGCAGTGAGTCAAGGGGCACCACTGTCTATGGCTACACCTTC.

The chain is built from TRBV29-1 and TRBJ1-1, with D hard to call. Trimming removed 5 bases at V and 10 bases at J, with 23 bases between. CDR1 and CDR2 (germline): SQVTM, ANQGSEA. The CDR3 length is 14 residues. The CDR3 here is CSVYVGIHLERAFF. CDR3 nucleotides: TGCAGCGTTTACGTAGGGATACACTTGGAAAGAGCTTTCTTT.

V usage is TRBV5-1 and J usage is TRBJ2-3; no clear D gene. This CDR3 comprises 15 residues. V was shortened by 9 bases and J by 5 bases, with 22 bases between the two germline ends. In germline, CDR1 is SGHRS, CDR2 YFSETQ. The CDR3 reads CATAISVGPGDTQYF. CDR3 sequence (DNA): TGCGCCACCGCAATAAGCGTGGGCCCCGGAGATACGCAGTATTTT.

The chain employs TRBV5-6 and TRBJ2-7, with 8 bases identical to TRBD1. Germline assignment: CDR1 SGHDT and CDR2 YYEEEE. The CDR3 length is 15 residues. V was pared by 2 bases and J by 4 bases, with 8 bases of the junction left unmatched. The CDR3 DNA sequence: TGTGCCAGCAGCTTCACGGGACAGGTATTATACGAGCAGTACTTC. Its translation: CASSFTGQVLYEQYF.

J is TRBJ1-2 and V is TRBV13; D ambiguous. Germline V gene lookup returns CDR1 PRHDT and CDR2 FYEKMQ (reference sequence). This CDR3 is built from 15 residues. Trimming cost V 5 bases and J 4 bases, with 17 bases left between them. CDR3 nucleotides: TGTGCCAGCAGCCCCGAGGGCCCCGTGGGCTATGGCTACACCTTC. Encoded protein: CASSPEGPVGYGYTF. Full variable domain (remainder filled in from reference TRBV13 and TRBJ1-2): AAGVIQSPRHLIKEKRETATLKCYPIPRHDTVYWYQQGPGQDPQFLISFYEKMQSDKGSIPDRFSAQQFSDYHSELNMSSLELGDSALYFCASSPEGPVGYGYTFGSGTRLTVV.

The genes are TRBV2 and TRBJ2-7; 7 bases map to TRBD2. The germline V gene encodes CDR1 SNHLY and CDR2 FYNNEI. The CDR3 length is 15 residues. V dropped 5 bases and J dropped 7; count of bases not matched to a gene: 14. CDR3 sequence reads: CASSLPSGPAGEQYF. As DNA, the CDR3 is TGTGCCAGCAGTCTCCCTAGCGGCCCCGCGGGAGAGCAGTACTTC.

V and J are TRBV5-1 and TRBJ2-5; possible D gene TRBD1, 5 bases. Judging by the DNA end, TRBJ2-7 fits better; the J call may be wrong. The CDR3 covers 14 residues. The V gene's germline CDR1 is SGHRS and CDR2 YFSETQ. Written as DNA, the CDR3 is TGCGCCAGCAGCTTGGGGCAGGGCTACTACGAGCAGTACTTC. Translated: CASSLGQGYYEQYF.

The chain links TRBV4-2 to TRBJ2-5; 14 nucleotides agree with TRBD2. The ends lost 3 bases at V and 1 base at J; junction bases unmatched: 10. The germline V gene encodes CDR1 LGHNA and CDR2 YNFKEQ. The CDR3 contains 19 residues. The CDR3 DNA reads as TGTGCCAGCAGCCAGGGGCGGGTGGGGACTAGCGGGAGCCAAGAGACCCAGTACTTC. Protein sequence: CASSQGRVGTSGSQETQYF.

V usage is TRBV18 and J usage is TRBJ1-5; D possibly corresponds to TRBD1 (5 bases). The CDR3 is 13 amino acids. In germline, CDR1 is KGHSH, CDR2 LQKENI. The V gene lost 8 bases and the J gene lost 3 bases, with 11 bases spanning the gap. For the CDR3, the DNA is TGTGCCAGCCAAACAGGCCCCAATCAGCCCCAGCATTTT. This encodes CASQTGPNQPQHF. Full variable domain (rest looked up from reference TRBV18 and TRBJ1-5): NAGVMQNPRHLVRRRGQEARLRCSPMKGHSHVYWYRQLPEEGLKFMVYLQKENIIDESGMPKERFSAEFPKEGPSILRIQQVVRGDSAAYFCASQTGPNQPQHFGDGTRLSIL.

The chain couples TRBV7-2 to TRBJ1-2; D is undetermined. Germline lookup yields CDR1 SGHTA and CDR2 FQGNSA. CDR3 length equals 14 residues. Trimming pared 5 bases from V and 1 base from J, leaving 11 bases between. CDR3 sequence reads: CASSKSTGNYGYTF. DNA for the CDR3: TGTGCCAGCAGCAAGTCGACGGGTAACTATGGCTACACCTTC.

The chain is built from TRBV5-8 and TRBJ2-7; D gene ambiguous. Germline V CDR1 and CDR2: SGHTS, YDEGEE. CDR3 length: 14 amino acids. The V end was cut by 5 bases, the J end by 4 bases, with 16 bases between. The chain's CDR3 is CASSSGYGTYEQYF. The CDR3 DNA sequence: TGTGCCAGCAGTTCGGGCTACGGCACTTACGAGCAGTACTTC.

Points on this clone: Other DNA sequences in the same sample also yield this CDR3. The genes are TRBV5-1 and TRBJ2-5; D possibly corresponds to TRBD1 (6 bases). This CDR3 has 14 residues. Per germline, CDR1 SGHRS and CDR2 YFSETQ. V lost 2 bases and J lost 2, with 10 bases in between. CDR3 DNA sequence: TGCGCCAGCAGCTTCACAGGGCCTCAAGAGACCCAGTACTTC. This encodes CASSFTGPQETQYF.

The genes are TRBV10-3 and TRBJ2-1, with D perhaps matching TRBD2 (6 bases). Germline CDR1 is ENHRY and CDR2 is SYGVKD. The CDR3 length is 11 residues. The V and J ends lost 6 bases and 14 bases respectively, with 14 bases between them. The CDR3 loop is CAIRATGEEFF. The CDR3 DNA reads as TGTGCCATCAGGGCGACGGGAGAGGAGTTCTTC.

A note on this clone: Given a far larger clone just one base away, this is likely a sequencing read error. The chain has TRBV5-1 and TRBJ2-3, with 7 positions matching TRBD1. The DNA end favors TRBJ1-5, so the J call may be wrong. The germline CDR1 and CDR2 sequences are SGHRS and YFSETQ. CDR3 length equals 15 residues. The CDR3 region has the DNA TGCGCCAGCAGCTTTTGGCAGGGGGACGCAGATACGCAGCATTTT. The encoded protein is CASSFWQGDADTQHF.

This clone was detected once. V usage is TRBV28 and J usage is TRBJ2-1; 7 positions agree with TRBD1. The CDR3 totals 12 residues. Germline V gives CDR1 MDHEN, CDR2 SYDVKM. V was pared by 9 bases and J by 4 bases, with 3 bases of the junction left unmatched. CDR3 in amino acids: CASLQGYNEQFF. CDR3 sequence (DNA): TGTGCCAGTCTACAGGGGTACAATGAGCAGTTCTTC.

The rearrangement links TRBV7-8 to TRBJ2-5, with a tentative D call TRBD2 (5 bases). This CDR3 has 14 amino acids. CDR1 is SGHVS, CDR2 FQNEAQ, per germline. With 11 bases removed from V and 1 base from J, the gap between germline ends came to 17 bases. This chain's CDR3 is CAGSSGWTQETQYF. The CDR3 nucleotides are TGTGCCGGTAGCTCGGGATGGACCCAAGAGACCCAGTACTTC.

The chain joins TRBV18 to TRBJ2-5; D remains unclear. The germline V and J ends were trimmed by 3 bases and 1 base, with 3 bases remaining between them. The CDR3 covers 12 residues. Germline assignment: CDR1 KGHSH and CDR2 LQKENI. The CDR3 coding sequence is TGTGCCAGCTCACCGGCCCAAGAGACCCAGTACTTC. Its protein is CASSPAQETQYF.

The gene calls are TRBV5-1 and TRBJ2-7; D remains ambiguous. Germline V gene data show CDR1 as SGHRS and CDR2 as YFSETQ. The CDR3 consists of 14 residues. V was trimmed by 0 bases and J by 2 bases, leaving 9 bases between them. This CDR3 reads CASSLEAATYEQYF. Here the CDR3 DNA reads TGCGCCAGCAGCTTGGAGGCGGCCACCTACGAGCAGTACTTC.

This clone was picked up a small number of times. The rearrangement links TRBV5-1 to TRBJ2-1, with a weak D call TRBD2 (6 bases). V was pared by 4 bases and J by 1 base, with 12 bases between. This CDR3 has 15 residues. Germline V gene data show CDR1 as SGHRS and CDR2 as YFSETQ. CDR3 DNA sequence: TGCGCCAGCAGCCCGTCTAGCGCTTCCTACAATGAGCAGTTCTTC. Amino acid sequence: CASSPSSASYNEQFF.

The chain links TRBV7-9 to TRBJ2-7, with D possibly TRBD2 on 6 matching bases. This CDR3 is 15 amino acids long. Germline CDR1 reads SEHNR; CDR2 reads FQNEAQ (reference sequence). V dropped 2 bases and J dropped 2 bases, with 13 bases sitting between them. This CDR3 reads CASSLMGGLTYEQYF. The CDR3 coding sequence is TGTGCCAGCAGCTTAATGGGAGGCCTAACCTACGAGCAGTACTTC.

The chain combines TRBV28 with TRBJ1-5, with a tentative D call TRBD1 (5 bases). There are 17 residues in the CDR3. Germline V lookup: CDR1 MDHEN, CDR2 SYDVKM. Trimming cost V 6 bases and J 0 bases, with 18 bases left between them. CDR3 residues: CASRTRDRAYSNQPQHF. CDR3 nucleotides: TGTGCCAGCAGGACCCGGGACCGTGCTTATAGCAATCAGCCCCAGCATTTT.

The chain joins TRBV7-9 to TRBJ1-4; D unclear. From germline, CDR1 is SEHNR and CDR2 FQNEAQ (reference sequence). V dropped 4 bases and J dropped 0 bases, with 9 bases sitting between them. The CDR3 sequence is 15 residues long. CDR3 sequence: CASSSDYTTNEKLFF. CDR3 nucleotides: TGTGCCAGCAGCTCTGATTACACAACTAATGAAAAACTGTTTTTT.

This clone was seen at least ten times. The chain combines TRBV5-1 with TRBJ1-5; 8 bases agree with TRBD1. CDR1 is SGHRS, CDR2 YFSETQ, per germline. The V gene end was trimmed by 1 base and the J gene end by 7 bases; junction bases not matched to a gene: 7. The CDR3 loop spans 15 amino acids. The CDR3 nucleotides are TGCGCCAGCAGCTTGTCCACAGGGGGACAGCAGCCCCAGCATTTT. Encoded protein: CASSLSTGGQQPQHF.

This clone was seen more than once but under ten times. The CDR3 DNA sequence: TGTGCCTGGAACACCGGGACAGGGATAGATGGCTACACCTTC. Protein product: CAWNTGTGIDGYTF. The V gene is TRBV30, the J gene TRBJ1-2; 9 bases are a match to TRBD1. This CDR3 spans 14 amino acids. Looked up from germline, CDR1 is GTSNPN and CDR2 is SVGIG (reference sequence). The V segment lost 4 bases and the J segment 6 bases; nucleotides outside the gene matches: 9.

This clone showed up just a few times. The V gene is TRBV7-2, the J gene TRBJ2-6; TRBD1 agrees at 9 bases. The CDR3 contains 17 residues. The ends lost 5 bases at V and 0 bases at J; junction bases unmatched: 5. Germline V gives CDR1 SGHTA, CDR2 FQGNSA. The CDR3 is CASSLDRGRSGANVLTF. The CDR3 nucleotides are TGTGCCAGCAGCCTGGACAGGGGCCGCTCTGGGGCCAACGTCCTGACTTTC.

The chain employs TRBV2 and TRBJ2-1, with D possibly TRBD1 on 6 matching bases. Trimming took off 6 bases at V and 9 bases at J, with 18 bases between the two ends. The CDR3 spans 14 residues. Germline assignment: CDR1 SNHLY and CDR2 FYNNEI. Here the CDR3 DNA reads TGTGCCAGCAGCTACAGGGAAAGTTGGGGTGAGCAGTTCTTC. Amino acids: CASSYRESWGEQFF.